This T cell receptor beta chain was retrieved from a study of cytomegalovirus exposure and HLA in healthy donors. From germline, CDR1 is SGHKS and CDR2 YYEKEE (reference sequence). The CDR3 is made up of 14 amino acids. A few counts support this clone. Its specificity is not known. Its ends do not fully match the called genes, so a read error is possible. PCR primers comprised 60 Vbeta and 13 Jbeta primers. The protocol was immunoSEQ multiplex PCR, while the TCRdb copy is restricted to in-frame clones and leaves out a portion. This sample has 130,000 or so clones; over 6.5% occur once, and the top ten carry less than 6.5%. Broader study findings: Analyses of presence/absence relied on an assumption of roughly uniform sequencing depth across donors. The likely explanation for a cluster of highly shared sequence variants was sequencing artifact.

The receptor's source is a woman aged 40 to 50 in good health and CMV-seropositive. Sequencing was done on a sample of PBMCs. The chain uses TRBV5-5 and TRBJ2-7; the D gene is possibly TRBD1 (6 bases). CDR3 sequence: CASSLVGTTYKQYF. DNA for the CDR3: TGTGCCAGCAGCTTGGTCGGGACAACCTACAAGCAGTACTTC.